The 5 T cell receptor beta chains given below trace back to one sample, sequenced in a study of CD8 T cells in Susac syndrome. When the RNA was reverse transcribed, random hexamers were used with an input of roughly 0.5 to 1 ug. TCRdb reprocessed the immunoSEQ multiplex PCR reads via MiXCR and lists one record per CDR3 protein. The sample shows 200,000 or so distinct CDR3 sequences, over 90% of them seen only once. The sequenced sample was CD4+ T cells from PBMCs. Receptor source: a human donor with multiple sclerosis.

V is TRBV7-3 and J is TRBJ2-5, with D uncertain. Germline-derived CDR1 and CDR2 are SGHTA and FQGTGA. The CDR3 extends over 13 amino acids. Trimming removed 3 bases from V and 1 base from J, with 6 bases in between. CDR3 DNA: TGTGCCAGCAGCTTGCTATTCCAAGAGACCCAGTACTTC. Translation gives CASSLLFQETQYF. Together with reference TRBV7-3 and TRBJ2-5, the CDR3 gives the full variable domain: GAGVSQTPSNKVTEKGKYVELRCDPISGHTALYWYRQSLGQGPEFLIYFQGTGAADDSGLPNDRFFAVRPEGSVSTLKIQRTERGDSAVYLCASSLLFQETQYFGPGTRLLVL.

The J gene is TRBJ2-6, the V gene TRBV20-1; the match to TRBD1 covers 7 bases. With V trimmed by 5 bases and J by 0 bases, 7 bases remained unmatched. CDR3 length: 16 residues. Germline CDR1 and CDR2: DFQATT and SNEGSKA (reference sequence). The CDR3 DNA reads as TGCAGTGCTCCGGGACAGATTAGCTCTGGGGCCAACGTCCTGACTTTC. This encodes CSAPGQISSGANVLTF.

This clonotype has just one count. The genes are TRBV7-9 and TRBJ1-1, with a possible D match to TRBD1 (5 bases). Trimming pared 4 bases from V and 0 bases from J, leaving 12 bases between. Germline V gives CDR1 SEHNR, CDR2 FQNEAQ (reference sequence). This CDR3 has 15 amino acids. DNA of the CDR3: TGTGCCAGCAGCTCAGGGTCACAGCTGAACACTGAAGCTTTCTTT. It is translated as CASSSGSQLNTEAFF.

This chain uses TRBV29-1 with TRBJ1-4, with D uncertain. Germline loops: CDR1 SQVTM, CDR2 ANQGSEA. This CDR3 contains 12 residues. Trimming cost V 6 bases and J 3 bases, with 8 bases left between them. The CDR3 sequence: CSVGWANEKLFF. The CDR3 coding sequence is TGCAGCGTCGGATGGGCTAATGAAAAACTGTTTTTT.

V usage is TRBV3-1 and J usage is TRBJ2-7, with TRBD2 matching 8 bases. CDR3 length: 15 residues. Per germline, CDR1 LGHDT and CDR2 YNNKEL (reference sequence). The V segment lost 3 bases and the J segment 1 base; nucleotides outside the gene matches: 5. The CDR3 loop reads CASSQFGGVSYEQYF. The DNA of the CDR3 is TGTGCCAGCAGCCAGTTCGGGGGGGTATCCTACGAGCAGTACTTC.